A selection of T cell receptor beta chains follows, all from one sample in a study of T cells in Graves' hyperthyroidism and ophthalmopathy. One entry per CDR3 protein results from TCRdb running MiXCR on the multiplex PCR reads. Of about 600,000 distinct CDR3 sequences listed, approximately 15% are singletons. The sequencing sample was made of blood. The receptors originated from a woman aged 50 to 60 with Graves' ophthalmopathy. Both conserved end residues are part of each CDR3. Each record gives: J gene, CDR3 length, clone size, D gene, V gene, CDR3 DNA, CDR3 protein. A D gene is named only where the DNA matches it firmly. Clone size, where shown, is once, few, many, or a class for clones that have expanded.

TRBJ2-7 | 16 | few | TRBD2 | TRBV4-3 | TGCGCCAGCAGCCAAACCCTGACTAGCGGTTACTACGAGCAGTACTTC | CASSQTLTSGYYEQYF
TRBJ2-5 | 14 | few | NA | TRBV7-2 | TGTGCCAGCAGCCATCTCTCGGGGATTCAGACCCAGTACTTC | CASSHLSGIQTQYF
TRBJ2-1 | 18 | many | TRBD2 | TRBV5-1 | TGCGCCAGCAGCACCGGACTGGAAACTAGCGGGAGTTTCAATGAGCAGTTCTTC | CASSTGLETSGSFNEQFF
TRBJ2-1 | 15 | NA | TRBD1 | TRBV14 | TGTGCCAGCAGCCAGGACAGGGGGCGCGTTAGTGAGCAGTTCTTC | CASSQDRGRVSEQFF
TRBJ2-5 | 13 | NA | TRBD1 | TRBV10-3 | TGTGCCATCACCCGGGACAGAAAAGAGACCCAGTACTTC | CAITRDRKETQYF
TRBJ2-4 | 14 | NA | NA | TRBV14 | TGTGCCAGCAGTGTCGTTGGGGGTAAAAACATTCAGTACTTC | CASSVVGGKNIQYF
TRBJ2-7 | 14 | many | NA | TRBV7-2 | TGTGCCAGCAGCTTGCAGGGCTCCGTTTACGAGCAGTACTTC | CASSLQGSVYEQYF
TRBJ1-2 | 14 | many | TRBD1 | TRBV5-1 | TGCGCCAGCAGCCCCGACAGGGCAGACTATGGCTACACCTTC | CASSPDRADYGYTF
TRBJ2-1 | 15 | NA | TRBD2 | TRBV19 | TGTGCCAGTAGTATATCGGGACTAGCGGGGAATGAGCAGTTCTTC | CASSISGLAGNEQFF
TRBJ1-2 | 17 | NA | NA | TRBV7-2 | TGTGCCAGCAGCTTACCTAAGGGGGGGGGAACAAACTATGGCTACACCTTC | CASSLPKGGGTNYGYTF
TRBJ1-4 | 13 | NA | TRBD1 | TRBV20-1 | TGCAGTGCAACCGGGACAGGGGCTGGAAAACTGTTTTTT | CSATGTGAGKLFF
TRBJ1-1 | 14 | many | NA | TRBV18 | TGTGCCAGCTCACCACCCAACTTGAACACTGAAGCTTTCTTT | CASSPPNLNTEAFF